The 19 T cell receptor beta chains presented below share a single source sample, sequenced in a study of early T cells in non-severe SARS-CoV-2 infection. TCRdb redid the calling of the 5' RACE reads with MiXCR, one entry per CDR3 protein. The sample lists roughly 25,000 distinct CDR3 sequences; over 3.5% were seen once. The source material was whole blood. These receptors were taken from an adult who was a healthcare worker with PCR-confirmed SARS-CoV-2 infection or an uninfected control (not recorded which).

This clonotype was observed many times. This sequence joins TRBV7-2 and TRBJ1-2; 9 bases match TRBD1. The CDR3 consists of 13 residues. V trimming: 5 bases; J trimming: 8 bases; junction bases outside the gene matches: 6. Germline lookup yields CDR1 SGHTA and CDR2 FQGNSA. The CDR3 protein is CASSIQGARGYTF. CDR3 nucleotide sequence: TGTGCCAGCAGCATACAGGGGGCGCGGGGCTACACCTTC. The full variable domain, rest sourced from reference TRBV7-2 and TRBJ1-2, is GAGVSQSPSNKVTEKGKDVELRCDPISGHTALYWYRQSLGQGLEFLIYFQGNSAPDKSGLPSDRFSAERTGGSVSTLTIQRTQQEDSAVYLCASSIQGARGYTFGSGTRLTVV.

This clonotype is classed as medium-sized. This chain joins TRBV7-6 and TRBJ2-1; no definite D call. Germline V lookup: CDR1 SGHVS, CDR2 FNYEAQ. CDR3 length: 16 residues. Trimming left V 4 bases short and J 6 bases short, with 19 bases between. Written as DNA, the CDR3 is TGTGCCAGCAGCTCCCACCCTTGGAGTTGGGGCAATGAGCAGTTCTTC. It specifies CASSSHPWSWGNEQFF.

This clonotype has more than one count but fewer than ten. This chain connects TRBV5-4 to TRBJ2-4, with D perhaps TRBD2 (6 bases). With 5 bases removed from V and 0 bases from J, the gap between germline ends came to 12 bases. This CDR3 comprises 15 residues. Germline values: CDR1 SGHNT, CDR2 YYREEE (reference sequence). The CDR3 sequence: CASSQSGSAKNIQYF. The CDR3 DNA is TGTGCCAGCAGTCAAAGCGGGTCAGCCAAAAACATTCAGTACTTC.

This clonotype ranks as medium-sized (0.01 to 0.1%). This chain uses TRBV18 with TRBJ2-1; no reliable D call. V was clipped by 5 bases and J by 5 bases, with 10 bases between them. CDR1 is KGHSH, CDR2 LQKENI, per germline. The CDR3 totals 13 residues. In DNA, the CDR3 is TGTGCCAGCTCAACTACTGCGGACAATGAGCAGTTCTTC. Encoded protein: CASSTTADNEQFF.

This clonotype showed up many times. J is TRBJ2-7 and V is TRBV7-6; D ambiguous. The germline V gene encodes CDR1 SGHVS and CDR2 FNYEAQ. Trimming removed 1 base at V and 1 base at J, with 5 bases between. The CDR3 consists of 13 residues. CDR3 nucleotide sequence: TGTGCCAGCAGCTTAGGGGAATCCTACGAGCAGTACTTC. This translates into CASSLGESYEQYF.

The sample holds many counts of this clonotype. J is TRBJ2-7 and V is TRBV4-1, with D uncertain. This CDR3 comprises 18 residues. V lost 0 bases and J lost 0, with 18 bases in between. Germline CDR1 and CDR2: MGHRA and YSYEKL. Written as DNA, the CDR3 is TGCGCCAGCAGCCAAGAGGGAATAGCTCCCGGCAGCTCCTACGAGCAGTACTTC. It encodes CASSQEGIAPGSSYEQYF.

This chain joins TRBV7-9 and TRBJ2-2; TRBD2 aligns across 8 bases. Trimming took 6 bases from V and 4 from J; bases not matched to a gene: 10. The germline gives CDR1 SEHNR, CDR2 FQNEAQ (reference sequence). The CDR3 has 16 residues. CDR3 DNA: TGTGCCAGCAGACCACTGGCGGGAGGATTCACCGGGGAGCTGTTTTTT. Protein sequence: CASRPLAGGFTGELFF.

Ten or more counts support this clonotype. The J gene is TRBJ2-3, the V gene TRBV11-3; D remains unclear. In germline, CDR1 is SGHNT, CDR2 YENEEA. V was cut by 5 bases and J by 4 bases, with 10 bases left in between. This CDR3 has 13 amino acids. The CDR3 loop is CASSRRSPDTQYF. CDR3 coding DNA: TGTGCCAGCAGCCGCCGGAGTCCAGATACGCAGTATTTT.

This clonotype was seen many times. This chain joins TRBV9 and TRBJ2-3; 13 nucleotides match TRBD2. CDR1 is SGDLS and CDR2 is YYNGEE in the germline V gene. V gave up 4 bases and J gave up 3 bases; unmatched junction bases: 11. The CDR3 length is 18 residues. CDR3 residues: CASSFMGLAGRSTDTQYF. CDR3 sequence (DNA): TGTGCCAGCAGCTTCATGGGACTAGCGGGGAGATCGACAGATACGCAGTATTTT.

This clonotype was seen repeatedly, ten times or more. This sequence joins TRBV29-1 and TRBJ2-1; a weak D match, TRBD1 (5 bases). Per the germline V gene, CDR1 is SQVTM and CDR2 is ANQGSEA. The CDR3 runs 11 residues. V lost 4 bases and J 7 bases, leaving 8 bases between the germline ends. The CDR3 is CSVGAGNEQFF. Here the CDR3 DNA reads TGCAGCGTTGGTGCAGGGAATGAGCAGTTCTTC.

This chain uses TRBV7-7 with TRBJ2-3, with unresolved D. With 1 base removed from V and 2 bases from J, the gap between germline ends came to 4 bases. This CDR3 has 13 residues. Germline loops: CDR1 SSHAT, CDR2 FNYEAQ (reference sequence). Here the CDR3 DNA reads TGTGCCAGCAGCTTAGAAGACACAGATACGCAGTATTTT. Its translation is CASSLEDTDTQYF.

This clonotype was observed many times. The CDR3 DNA follows: TGCAGCGTTGAGACCTCCTACAATGAGCAGTTCTTC. This codes for CSVETSYNEQFF. This rearrangement joins TRBV29-1 to TRBJ2-1; D is uncertain. Germline V gives CDR1 SQVTM, CDR2 ANQGSEA. The V and J ends lost 3 bases and 0 bases respectively, with 3 bases between them. CDR3 length: 12 residues.

This clonotype was detected ten times or more. The J gene is TRBJ1-5, the V gene TRBV15; D remains ambiguous. From germline, CDR1 is LNHNV and CDR2 YYDKDF (reference sequence). V was cut by 2 bases and J by 3 bases, with 8 bases left in between. This CDR3 has 14 amino acids. CDR3 DNA: TGTGCCACCAGCAGACGGGGAAACAATCAGCCCCAGCATTTT. Protein product: CATSRRGNNQPQHF.

As for this clonotype: Sequence at one end of the junction differs from germline and may be a read error. The rearrangement uses TRBV20-1 and TRBJ1-1; D gene unclear. The germline gives CDR1 DFQATT, CDR2 SNEGSKA (reference sequence). This CDR3 contains 10 residues. Written as DNA, the CDR3 is TGCAGTGCTAGACATCACGAAGTTTTCTTT. This gives the protein CSARHHEVFF.

The rearrangement joins TRBV7-8 to TRBJ2-2; 7 nucleotides agree with TRBD2. The CDR3 has 17 residues. V gave up 0 bases and J gave up 4 bases; unmatched junction bases: 8. Germline-derived CDR1 and CDR2 are SGHVS and FQNEAQ. CDR3 in DNA: TGTGCCAGCAGCTTAGCGCGGGAGACTGCAACCACCGGGGAGCTGTTTTTT. Encoded protein: CASSLARETATTGELFF. Combining the CDR3 with reference TRBV7-8 and TRBJ2-2 gives the whole variable domain GAGVSQSPRYKVAKRGQDVALRCDPISGHVSLFWYQQALGQGPEFLTYFQNEAQLDKSGLPSDRFFAERPEGSVSTLKIQRTQQEDSAVYLCASSLARETATTGELFFGEGSRLTVL.

The genes are TRBV2 and TRBJ2-1, with D unresolved. The V end lost 4 bases, the J end lost 7 bases, and 11 bases lay between the germline ends. Per the germline V gene, CDR1 is SNHLY and CDR2 is FYNNEI. The CDR3 sequence is 13 residues long. DNA for the CDR3: TGTGCCAGCAGTGGGGCCCGTAGAAATGAGCAGTTCTTC. This sequence encodes CASSGARRNEQFF.

Remarks on this clonotype: With a much larger clone just one base away, this may be a read error. It is likely a read error, because the conserved phenylalanine at the end of the CDR3 is missing. The V and J genes are TRBV18 and TRBJ2-7; 9 nucleotides align to TRBD2. The germline V gene encodes CDR1 KGHSH and CDR2 LQKENI. The ends lost 0 bases at V and 2 bases at J; junction bases unmatched: 2. The CDR3 covers 15 residues. This CDR3 is CASSPPTSGAYEQYY. The CDR3 nucleotides are TGTGCCAGCTCACCACCGACTAGCGGAGCCTACGAGCAGTACTAC.

This clonotype was seen repeatedly, ten times or more. The V and J genes are TRBV7-3 and TRBJ2-6, with 12 bases fitting TRBD1. Germline V gene lookup returns CDR1 SGHTA and CDR2 FQGTGA. Trimming removed 5 bases from V and 2 bases from J; junction bases left unmatched: 4. CDR3 length equals 17 residues. The CDR3 loop is CASSPGQGAPGANVLTF. CDR3 sequence (DNA): TGTGCCAGCAGCCCGGGACAGGGGGCCCCTGGGGCCAACGTCCTGACTTTC.

This clonotype is a singleton in its sample. This may arise from a read error, as a much more abundant clone is one base away. J is TRBJ2-3 and V is TRBV28; 11 bases fit TRBD2. This CDR3 has 18 amino acids. Germline CDR1 reads MDHEN; CDR2 reads SYDVKM. The CDR3 is CASSPGLAGGLSIDTQYF. CDR3 in DNA: TGTGCCAGCAGTCCAGGGCTAGCGGGAGGCCTAAGCATAGATACGCAGTATTTT.